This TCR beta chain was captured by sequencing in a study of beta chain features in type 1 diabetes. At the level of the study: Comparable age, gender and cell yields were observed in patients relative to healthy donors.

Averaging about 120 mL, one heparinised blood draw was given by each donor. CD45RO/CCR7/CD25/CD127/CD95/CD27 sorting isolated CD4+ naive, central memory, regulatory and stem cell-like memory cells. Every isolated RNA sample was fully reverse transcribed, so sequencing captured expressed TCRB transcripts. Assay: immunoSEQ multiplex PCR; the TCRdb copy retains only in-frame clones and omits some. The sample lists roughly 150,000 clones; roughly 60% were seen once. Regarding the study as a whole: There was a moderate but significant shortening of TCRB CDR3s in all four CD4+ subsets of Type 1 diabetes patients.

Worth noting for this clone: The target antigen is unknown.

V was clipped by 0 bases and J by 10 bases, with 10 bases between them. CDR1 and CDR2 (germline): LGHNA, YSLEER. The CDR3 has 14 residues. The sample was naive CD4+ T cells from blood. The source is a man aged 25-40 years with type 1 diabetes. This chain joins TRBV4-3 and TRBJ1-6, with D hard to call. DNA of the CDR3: TGCGCCAGCAGCCAAGATCTGAAGGGATCACCCCTCCACTTT. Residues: CASSQDLKGSPLHF.